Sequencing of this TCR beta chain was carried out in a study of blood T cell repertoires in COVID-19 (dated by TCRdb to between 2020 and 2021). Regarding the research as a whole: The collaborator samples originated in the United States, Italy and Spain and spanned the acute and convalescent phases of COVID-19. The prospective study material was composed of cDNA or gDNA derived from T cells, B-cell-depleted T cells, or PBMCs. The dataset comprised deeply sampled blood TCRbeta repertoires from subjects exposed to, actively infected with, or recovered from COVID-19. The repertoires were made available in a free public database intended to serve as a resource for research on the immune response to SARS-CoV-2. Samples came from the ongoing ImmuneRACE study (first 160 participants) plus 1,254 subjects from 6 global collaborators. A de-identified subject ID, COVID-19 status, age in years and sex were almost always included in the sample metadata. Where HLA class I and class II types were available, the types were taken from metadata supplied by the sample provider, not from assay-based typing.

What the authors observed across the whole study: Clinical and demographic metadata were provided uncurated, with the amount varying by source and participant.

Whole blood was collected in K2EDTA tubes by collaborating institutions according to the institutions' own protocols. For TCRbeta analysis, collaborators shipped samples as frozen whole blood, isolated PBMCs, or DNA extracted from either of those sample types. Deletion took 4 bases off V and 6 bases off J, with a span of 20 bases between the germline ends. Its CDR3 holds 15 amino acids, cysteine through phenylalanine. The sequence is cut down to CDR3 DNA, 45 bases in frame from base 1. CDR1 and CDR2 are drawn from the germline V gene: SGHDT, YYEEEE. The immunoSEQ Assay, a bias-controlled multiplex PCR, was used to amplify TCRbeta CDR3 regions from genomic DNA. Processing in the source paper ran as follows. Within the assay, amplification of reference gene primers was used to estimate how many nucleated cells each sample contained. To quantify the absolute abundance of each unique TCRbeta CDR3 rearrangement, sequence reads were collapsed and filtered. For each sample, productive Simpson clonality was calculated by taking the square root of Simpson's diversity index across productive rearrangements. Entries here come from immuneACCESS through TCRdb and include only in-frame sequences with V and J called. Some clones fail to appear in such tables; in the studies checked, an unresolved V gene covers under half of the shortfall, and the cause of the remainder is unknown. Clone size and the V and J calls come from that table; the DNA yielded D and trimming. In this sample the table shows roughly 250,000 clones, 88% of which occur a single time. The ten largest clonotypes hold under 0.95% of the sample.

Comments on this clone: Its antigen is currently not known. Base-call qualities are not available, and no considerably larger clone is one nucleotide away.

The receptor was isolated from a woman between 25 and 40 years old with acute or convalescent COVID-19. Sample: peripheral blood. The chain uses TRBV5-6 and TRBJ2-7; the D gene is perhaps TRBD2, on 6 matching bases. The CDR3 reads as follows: CASSTTAGLLAEQYF. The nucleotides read TGTGCCAGCAGCACTACCGCGGGACTCCTCGCCGAGCAGTACTTC.